These 13 T cell receptor beta chains came from one sample sequenced in a study of T cells in Graves' hyperthyroidism and ophthalmopathy. RNA transcripts yielded amplified TCR beta CDR3 regions. The HTBI primer set drove a first-round RT-PCR of the TCR CDR3. MiXCR, run by TCRdb on the multiplex PCR reads, gives a single entry per CDR3 protein. The sample has 700,000 to 850,000 distinct CDR3 sequences; about 35% are singletons. Material for sequencing was blood. The receptors were sampled from a woman aged 40-49 years with Graves' hyperthyroidism.

V usage is TRBV4-3 and J usage is TRBJ1-2, with 7 bases lining up with TRBD1. Trimming at V came to 0 bases and at J to 4 bases, leaving 5 bases not matched to a gene. The CDR3 length is 15 residues. The V gene's germline CDR1 is LGHNA and CDR2 YSLEER. The chain's CDR3 is CASSQEQGQFYGYTF. CDR3 sequence (DNA): TGCGCCAGCAGCCAAGAACAGGGACAGTTCTATGGCTACACCTTC.

The CDR3 region is CASSQTGNIYGYTF. The DNA of the CDR3 is TGCGCCAGCAGCCAAACTGGGAATATCTATGGCTACACCTTC. J is TRBJ1-2 and V is TRBV4-1; no firm D call. Trimming removed 2 bases from V and 4 bases from J, with 11 bases in between. Germline values: CDR1 MGHRA, CDR2 YSYEKL. The CDR3 covers 14 residues.

The CDR3 coding sequence is TGTGCCAGCACCTCCGGGACAGAGGAAATACCCCTCCACTTT. Translated, it gives CASTSGTEEIPLHF. The chain links TRBV28 to TRBJ1-6, with 7 nucleotides matching TRBD1. The CDR3 sequence is 14 residues long. V was clipped by 7 bases and J by 12 bases; unmatched bases: 12. The germline gives CDR1 MDHEN, CDR2 SYDVKM.

J is TRBJ1-1 and V is TRBV7-2; unclear D gene. The germline CDR1 and CDR2 sequences are SGHTA and FQGNSA. This CDR3 comprises 13 residues. V dropped 5 bases and J dropped 5 bases, with 12 bases sitting between them. CDR3 in amino acids: CASSTPGRTEAFF. CDR3 DNA sequence: TGTGCCAGCAGCACACCCGGTCGGACTGAAGCTTTCTTT.

Regarding this clonotype: A junction end diverges from the germline sequence, so it may reflect a read error. V gene TRBV6-5 combines with J gene TRBJ1-1; possible D gene TRBD1, 6 bases. The germline V gene has CDR1 MNHEY and CDR2 SVGAGI. This CDR3 has 14 residues. In nucleotides, the CDR3 is TGTGCCAGCGGTTACTCGAATCAGGGGATGTTGGCTTTCTTT. It codes for CASGYSNQGMLAFF.

This clonotype was counted ten times or more. The chain is built from TRBV19 and TRBJ1-6; the match to TRBD1 covers 8 bases. With V trimmed by 2 bases and J by 10 bases, 13 bases remained unmatched. This CDR3 is built from 17 residues. Germline V gene lookup returns CDR1 LNHDA and CDR2 SQIVND (reference sequence). Here the CDR3 DNA reads TGTGCCAGTAGTATACAGGGGGCGGGGTACAACGGCTCACCCCTCCACTTT. As protein: CASSIQGAGYNGSPLHF.

This clonotype was counted at least ten times. J is TRBJ2-7 and V is TRBV20-1; 10 positions match TRBD2. The CDR3 contains 16 residues. The germline CDR1 and CDR2 sequences are DFQATT and SNEGSKA (reference sequence). After removal of 0 bases from V and 2 bases from J, the junction contained 7 bases not matched to a gene. The CDR3 DNA is TGCAGTGCTAGAGATCTCTTAGCGGGGGGAACCTACGAGCAGTACTTC. It translates to CSARDLLAGGTYEQYF.

In its sample, this clonotype was seen a few times. This chain joins TRBV6-6 and TRBJ1-5, with 7 bases fitting TRBD1. Germline V gene lookup returns CDR1 MNHNY and CDR2 SVGAGI (reference sequence). The CDR3 is 14 amino acids. V dropped 5 bases and J dropped 6; count of bases not matched to a gene: 7. CDR3 nucleotide sequence: TGTGCCAGCAGTCCCGACAGGGATATTCAGCCCCAGCATTTT. Protein: CASSPDRDIQPQHF.

This chain links TRBV5-1 with TRBJ2-7, with 9 positions matching TRBD1. V lost 0 bases and J lost 3; bases outside the gene matches: 7. Germline lookup yields CDR1 SGHRS and CDR2 YFSETQ. This CDR3 is built from 16 residues. The DNA of the CDR3 is TGCGCCAGCAGCTTGGGCCGGGACAGGGTACTCTACGAGCAGTACTTC. Translation gives CASSLGRDRVLYEQYF.

This clonotype was seen a few times. This chain joins TRBV7-2 and TRBJ1-1; no reliable D call. Trimming shortened V by 1 base and J by 3 bases, and 15 bases separated the two germline ends. The germline gives CDR1 SGHTA, CDR2 FQGNSA. The CDR3 spans 16 residues. The CDR3 spells CASSLDLSVRYTEAFF. CDR3 coding DNA: TGTGCCAGCAGCTTAGATCTTTCCGTTCGGTACACTGAAGCTTTCTTT.

This clonotype was seen at least ten times. V and J are TRBV20-1 and TRBJ1-1, with 7 bases fitting TRBD1. This CDR3 region has 14 residues. After removal of 3 bases from V and 0 bases from J, the junction contained 4 bases not matched to a gene. Germline assignment: CDR1 DFQATT and CDR2 SNEGSKA (reference sequence). The CDR3 coding sequence is TGCAGTGCTAGGAAGGGACAGCTGAACACTGAAGCTTTCTTT. Translated, it gives CSARKGQLNTEAFF.

A word on this clonotype: This clone may be a read error of a much larger clone one base away. The genes are TRBV9 and TRBJ1-1; TRBD1 is a possible D gene (5 bases). The germline CDR1 and CDR2 sequences are SGDLS and YYNGEE. The CDR3 is made up of 12 amino acids. With 5 bases removed from V and 9 bases from J, the gap between germline ends came to 14 bases. The CDR3 nucleotides are TGTGCCAGCAGATTCGGGGACTCCAAAGCTTTCTTT. Its protein is CASRFGDSKAFF. The full variable domain, rest sourced from reference TRBV9 and TRBJ1-1, is DSGVTQTPKHLITATGQRVTLRCSPRSGDLSVYWYQQSLDQGLQFLIQYYNGEERAKGNILERFSAQQFPDLHSELNLSSLELGDSALYFCASRFGDSKAFFGQGTRLTVV.

The rearrangement uses TRBV20-1 and TRBJ2-7; 9 nucleotides agree with TRBD1. V dropped 6 bases and J dropped 3; count of bases not matched to a gene: 12. The length of the CDR3 is 15 residues. Per the germline V gene, CDR1 is DFQATT and CDR2 is SNEGSKA (reference sequence). The CDR3 protein is CSALHPTGGLYEQYF. The CDR3 region has the DNA TGCAGTGCCCTACACCCGACAGGGGGTCTCTACGAGCAGTACTTC.